This T cell receptor beta chain was recorded in a study of blood T cells in healthy people across ages (dated by TCRdb to about 2015). Regarding the research as a whole: In model experiments, roughly one uniquely barcoded TCR beta cDNA molecule per two T cells was captured by template switching. Age-related changes in TCR beta repertoire diversity were measured in the study by deep sequencing normalized with unique cDNA molecular identifiers. Four age groups were formed from the donors: young (average approximately 17 years), middle-aged (more than 35), aged (62) and long-lived (approximately 80). To avoid experimental bias, donors of different ages were randomly spread across the sequencing lanes. The study analyzed two additional independent replicas of 1 million unique cDNA reads from the same blood draw for two donors, one aged 18 to 29 and one aged 80 or older. General findings and caveats noted by the study authors: As age increased, observed TCR beta diversity per million T cells dropped in a roughly linear way, and a significant reduction was already evident by age about 36. Donor CMV infection status was unknown, potentially confounding age-related changes in expanded clonotypes. Compared with the aged group, the long-lived group had more naive CD4+ T cells, fewer expanded clones and increased TCR diversity, suggesting age selection. Observed TCR beta diversity correlated strongly with the percentage of naive T cells measured by flow cytometry. Estimates of total diversity based on one million sequenced T cells were considered lower bounds and underestimates. Bulk unsorted PBMC profiling prevented conclusive comparison of naive and antigen-experienced compartments.

Systemically healthy Caucasian individuals from Russia, around 39 in total and aged about 6 to 90 years, were included as donors. Each donor gave about 9.7 milliliters of peripheral blood, drawn into EDTA-treated Vacutainer tubes. Ficoll-Paque density-gradient centrifugation was used to isolate PBMCs, with at least 6.5 million obtained per sample. Trizol reagent was used to extract total RNA from the PBMCs, yielding at least 6 micrograms per sample. For every donor, an aliquot of PBMCs went through flow cytometry to measure the percentages of naive CD45RAhigh/CD27high T cells. For this clonotype: Its antigen remains unidentified. A clone one base away is much larger, so this may be a read error.

The library came from 5' RACE. TCRdb records Illumina HiSeq 2500 as the sequencer. A second roughly 6 to 11 cycle PCR used a sample-barcoded 5' primer and a J-beta primer mix. Each TCR beta cDNA molecule received a unique molecular identifier from a template-switch 5' adaptor carrying 12 random nucleotides. At least 2.5 million CDR3-containing paired-end reads were obtained from each sample. First-strand cDNA synthesis was performed from all RNA using the Mint cDNA synthesis kit, with priming by a TRBC-specific oligonucleotide. Following uracil-DNA glycosylase treatment, all cDNA underwent a first 18-cycle PCR with the universal primers M1SS and BC2_uni_R. In the paper's pipeline: Normalization of each sample was performed by random selection of 1 million high-quality reads, each carrying a distinct molecular identifier. Reads with shared molecular identifiers were discarded instead of being binned into consensus sequences. MiTCR, with a Q25 quality threshold and the strictest error-elimination algorithm, was used for CDR3 identification, clonotype clustering and error correction. A nonparametric unseen species model with Euler transformation was used to estimate lower-bound total TCR beta diversity. TCRdb trimmed the raw reads at Q25, called clones with MiXCR and kept productive beta chains. Every CDR3 protein is listed once, alongside the most common genes and DNA of its rows. TCRdb, not the original authors, processed these V and J calls. The sample table records 650,000 to 800,000 distinct CDR3 sequences; more than 45% of these occur just once. The top ten constitute roughly 14% of the sample.

The CDR3 goes from the cysteine to the phenylalanine over 15 residues. The only DNA kept is the CDR3, 45 bases in frame from the first base. CDR1 SGHTA and CDR2 FQGNSA were looked up in the germline V gene. The sequence joins TRBV7-2 to TRBJ2-1; a weak D assignment points to TRBD2 (5 bases agree). Sequencing was done on a sample of blood. The clonotype was recovered from an elderly woman in good health. CDR3 protein: CASSSQGSSYSEQFF. The nucleotide sequence reads as follows: TGTGCCAGCAGCTCACAAGGGAGCTCCTACAGTGAGCAGTTCTTC.